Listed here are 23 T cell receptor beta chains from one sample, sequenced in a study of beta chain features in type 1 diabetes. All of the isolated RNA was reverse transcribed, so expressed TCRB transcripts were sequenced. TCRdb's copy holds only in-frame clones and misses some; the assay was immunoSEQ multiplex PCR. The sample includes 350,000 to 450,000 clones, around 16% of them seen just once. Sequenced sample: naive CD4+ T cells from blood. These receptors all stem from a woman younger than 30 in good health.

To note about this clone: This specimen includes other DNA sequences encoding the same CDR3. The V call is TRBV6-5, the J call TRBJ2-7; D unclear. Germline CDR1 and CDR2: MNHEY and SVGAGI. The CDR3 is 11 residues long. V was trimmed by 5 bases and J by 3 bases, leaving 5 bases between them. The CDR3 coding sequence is TGTGCCAGCAGTCTACTCTACGAGCAGTACTTC. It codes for CASSLLYEQYF.

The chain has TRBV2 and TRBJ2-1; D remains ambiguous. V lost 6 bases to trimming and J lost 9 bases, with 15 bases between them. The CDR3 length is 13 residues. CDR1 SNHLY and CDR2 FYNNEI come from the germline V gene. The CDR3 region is CASSPPLAREQFF. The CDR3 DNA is TGTGCCAGCAGCCCCCCTTTAGCTCGTGAGCAGTTCTTC.

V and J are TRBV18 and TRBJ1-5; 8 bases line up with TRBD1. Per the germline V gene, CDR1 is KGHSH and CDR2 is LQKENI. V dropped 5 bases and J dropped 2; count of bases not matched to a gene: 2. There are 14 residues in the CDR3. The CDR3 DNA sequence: TGTGCCAGCTCAGTGGACAGGGGCAATCAGCCCCAGCATTTT. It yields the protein CASSVDRGNQPQHF.

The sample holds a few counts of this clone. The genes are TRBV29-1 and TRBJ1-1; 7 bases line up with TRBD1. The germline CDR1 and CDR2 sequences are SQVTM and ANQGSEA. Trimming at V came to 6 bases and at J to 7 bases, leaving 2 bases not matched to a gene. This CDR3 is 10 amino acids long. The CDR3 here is CSVRDSEAFF. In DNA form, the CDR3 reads TGCAGCGTGCGGGACAGTGAAGCTTTCTTT.

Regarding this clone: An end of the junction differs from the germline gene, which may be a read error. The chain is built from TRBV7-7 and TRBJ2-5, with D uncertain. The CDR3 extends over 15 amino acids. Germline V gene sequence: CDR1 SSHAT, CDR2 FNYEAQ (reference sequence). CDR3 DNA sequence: TGTGCTAGCAGCTCGTTGACACAACTCCAAGAGACCCAGTACTTC. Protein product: CASSSLTQLQETQYF.

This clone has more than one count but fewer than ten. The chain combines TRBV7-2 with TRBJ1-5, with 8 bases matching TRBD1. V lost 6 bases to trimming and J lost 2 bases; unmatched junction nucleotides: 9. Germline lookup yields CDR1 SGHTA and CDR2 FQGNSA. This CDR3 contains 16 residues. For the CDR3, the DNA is TGTGCCAGCAGTAAATACCCGGGACAGGGCAATCAGCCCCAGCATTTT. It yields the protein CASSKYPGQGNQPQHF.

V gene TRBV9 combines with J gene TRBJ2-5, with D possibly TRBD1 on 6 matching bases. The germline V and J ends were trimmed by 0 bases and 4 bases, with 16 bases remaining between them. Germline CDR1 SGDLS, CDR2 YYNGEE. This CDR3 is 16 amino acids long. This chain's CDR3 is CASSVATLGARETQYF. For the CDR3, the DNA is TGTGCCAGCAGCGTAGCCACCTTGGGGGCAAGAGAGACCCAGTACTTC.

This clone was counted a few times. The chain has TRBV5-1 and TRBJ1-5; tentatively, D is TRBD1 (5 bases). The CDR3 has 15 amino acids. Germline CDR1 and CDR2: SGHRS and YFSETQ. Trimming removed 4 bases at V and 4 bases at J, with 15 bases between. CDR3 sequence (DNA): TGCGCCAGCAGCCAGACCTCAGGGCTAAATCAGCCCCAGCATTTT. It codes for CASSQTSGLNQPQHF.

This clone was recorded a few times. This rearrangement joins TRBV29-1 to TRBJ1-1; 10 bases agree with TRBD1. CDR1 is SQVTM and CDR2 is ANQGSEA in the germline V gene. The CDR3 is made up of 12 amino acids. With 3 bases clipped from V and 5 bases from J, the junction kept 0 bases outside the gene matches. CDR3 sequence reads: CSVEGQGTEAFF. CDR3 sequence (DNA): TGCAGCGTTGAGGGACAGGGGACTGAAGCTTTCTTT.

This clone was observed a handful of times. The CDR3 region is CASSLRDYEQYF. CDR3 coding DNA: TGCGCCAGCAGCCTCCGCGACTACGAGCAGTACTTC. This chain joins TRBV5-1 and TRBJ2-7; no firm D call. V dropped 4 bases and J dropped 3 bases, with 8 bases sitting between them. Germline CDR1 reads SGHRS; CDR2 reads YFSETQ. The CDR3 totals 12 residues.

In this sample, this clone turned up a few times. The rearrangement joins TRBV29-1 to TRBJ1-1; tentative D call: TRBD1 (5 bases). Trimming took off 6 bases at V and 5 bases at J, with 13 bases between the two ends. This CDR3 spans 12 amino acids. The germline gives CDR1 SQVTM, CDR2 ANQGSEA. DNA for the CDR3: TGCAGCGTCCGGGGGGGTTGGACTGAAGCTTTCTTT. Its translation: CSVRGGWTEAFF.

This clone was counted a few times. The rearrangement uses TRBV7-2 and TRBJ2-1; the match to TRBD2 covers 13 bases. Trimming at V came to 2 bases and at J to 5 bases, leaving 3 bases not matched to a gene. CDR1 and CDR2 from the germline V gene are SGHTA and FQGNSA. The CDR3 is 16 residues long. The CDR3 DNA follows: TGTGCCAGCAGCTTACCGGGACTAGCGGGAAACAATGAGCAGTTCTTC. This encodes CASSLPGLAGNNEQFF.

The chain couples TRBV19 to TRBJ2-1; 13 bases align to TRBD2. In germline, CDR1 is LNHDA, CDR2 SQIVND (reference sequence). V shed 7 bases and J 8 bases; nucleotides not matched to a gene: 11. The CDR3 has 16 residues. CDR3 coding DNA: TGTGCCAGTACCGCCACTAGCGGGAGGGCCTGGCATGAGCAGTTCTTC. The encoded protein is CASTATSGRAWHEQFF.

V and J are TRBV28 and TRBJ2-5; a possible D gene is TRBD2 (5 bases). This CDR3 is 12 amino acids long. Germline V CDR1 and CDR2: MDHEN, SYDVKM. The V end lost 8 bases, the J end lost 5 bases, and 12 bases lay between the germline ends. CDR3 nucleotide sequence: TGTGCCAGCCGACGGGATTTGGAGACCCAGTACTTC. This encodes CASRRDLETQYF.

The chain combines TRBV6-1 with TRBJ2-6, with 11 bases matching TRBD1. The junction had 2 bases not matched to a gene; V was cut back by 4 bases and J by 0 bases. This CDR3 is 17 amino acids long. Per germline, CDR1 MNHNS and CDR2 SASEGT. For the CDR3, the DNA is TGTGCCAGCAGTGGGGACAGGGGGGACTCTGGGGCCAACGTCCTGACTTTC. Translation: CASSGDRGDSGANVLTF.

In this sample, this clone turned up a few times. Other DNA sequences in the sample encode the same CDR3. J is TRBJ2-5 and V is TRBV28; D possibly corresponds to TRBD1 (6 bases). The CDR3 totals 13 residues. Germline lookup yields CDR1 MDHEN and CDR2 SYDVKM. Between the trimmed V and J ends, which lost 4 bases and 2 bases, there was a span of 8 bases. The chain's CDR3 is CASSSGQQETQYF. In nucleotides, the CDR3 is TGTGCCAGCAGTTCTGGACAGCAAGAGACCCAGTACTTC.

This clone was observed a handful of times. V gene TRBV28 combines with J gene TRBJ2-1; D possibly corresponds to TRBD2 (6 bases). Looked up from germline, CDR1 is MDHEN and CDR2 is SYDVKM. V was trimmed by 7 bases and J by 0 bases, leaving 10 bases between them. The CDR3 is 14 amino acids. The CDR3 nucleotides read TGTGCCAGCATTGGGGGGAGCTCCTACAATGAGCAGTTCTTC. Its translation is CASIGGSSYNEQFF.

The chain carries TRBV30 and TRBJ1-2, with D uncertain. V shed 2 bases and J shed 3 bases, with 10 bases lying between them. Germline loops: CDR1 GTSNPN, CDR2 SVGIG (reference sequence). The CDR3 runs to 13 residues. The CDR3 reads CAWSKFGDYGYTF. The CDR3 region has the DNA TGTGCCTGGAGTAAGTTCGGGGACTATGGCTACACCTTC.

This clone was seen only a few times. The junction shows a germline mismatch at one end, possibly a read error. Here the CDR3 DNA reads TGTGCCAGCAGCCCGAGGACTAGCGGGAACCCACACTTC. As protein: CASSPRTSGNPHF. The chain uses TRBV7-2 and TRBJ2-7, with 12 bases lining up with TRBD2. The germline CDR1 and CDR2 sequences are SGHTA and FQGNSA. The CDR3 has 13 amino acids.

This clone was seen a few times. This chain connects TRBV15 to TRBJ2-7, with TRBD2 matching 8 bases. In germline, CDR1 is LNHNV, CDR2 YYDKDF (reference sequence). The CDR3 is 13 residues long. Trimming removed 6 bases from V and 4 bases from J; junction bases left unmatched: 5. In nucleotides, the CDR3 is TGTGCCACCAGATGGGAGCGGGAGTACGAGCAGTACTTC. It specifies CATRWEREYEQYF.

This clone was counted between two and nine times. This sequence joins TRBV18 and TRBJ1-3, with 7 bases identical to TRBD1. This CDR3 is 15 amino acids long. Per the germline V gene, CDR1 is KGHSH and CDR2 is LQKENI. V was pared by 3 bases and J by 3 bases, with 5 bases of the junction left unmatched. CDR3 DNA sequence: TGTGCCAGCTCACCCGGGACAGACAGTGGAAACACCATATATTTT. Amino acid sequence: CASSPGTDSGNTIYF.

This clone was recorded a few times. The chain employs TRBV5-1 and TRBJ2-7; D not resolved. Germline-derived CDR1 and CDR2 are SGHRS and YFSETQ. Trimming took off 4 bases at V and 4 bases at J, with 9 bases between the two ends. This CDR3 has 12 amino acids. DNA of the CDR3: TGCGCCAGCAGCCCCACAGAGTACGAGCAGTACTTC. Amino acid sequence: CASSPTEYEQYF.

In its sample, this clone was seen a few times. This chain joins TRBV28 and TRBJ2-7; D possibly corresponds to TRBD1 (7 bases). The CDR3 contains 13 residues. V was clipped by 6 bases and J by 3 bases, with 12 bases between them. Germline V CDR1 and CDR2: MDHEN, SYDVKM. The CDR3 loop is CASSAGQSYEQYF. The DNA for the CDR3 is TGTGCCAGCAGCGCGGGACAGAGCTACGAGCAGTACTTC.